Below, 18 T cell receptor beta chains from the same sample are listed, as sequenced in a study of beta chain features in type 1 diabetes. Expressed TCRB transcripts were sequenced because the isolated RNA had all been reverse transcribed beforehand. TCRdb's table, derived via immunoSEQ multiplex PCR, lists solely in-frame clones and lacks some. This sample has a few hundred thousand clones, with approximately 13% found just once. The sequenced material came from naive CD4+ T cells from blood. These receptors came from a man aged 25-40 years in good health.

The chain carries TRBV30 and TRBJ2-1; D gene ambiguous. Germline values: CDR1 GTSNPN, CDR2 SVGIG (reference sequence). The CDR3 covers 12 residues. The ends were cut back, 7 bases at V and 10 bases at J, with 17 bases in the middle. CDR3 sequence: CAYTPRAREQFF. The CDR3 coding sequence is TGTGCCTACACCCCCCGGGCACGGGAGCAGTTCTTC.

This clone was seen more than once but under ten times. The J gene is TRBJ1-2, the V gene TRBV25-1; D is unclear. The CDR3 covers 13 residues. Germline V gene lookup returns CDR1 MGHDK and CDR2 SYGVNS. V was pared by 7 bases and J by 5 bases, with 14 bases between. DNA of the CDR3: TGTGCCAGCACCTACGGGGAGAAGTATGGCTACACCTTC. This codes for CASTYGEKYGYTF.

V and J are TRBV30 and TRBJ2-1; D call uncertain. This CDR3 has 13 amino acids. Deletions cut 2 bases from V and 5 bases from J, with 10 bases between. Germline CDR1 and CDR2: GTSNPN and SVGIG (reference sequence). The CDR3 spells CAWSFGRDNEQFF. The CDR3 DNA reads TGTGCCTGGAGTTTTGGACGTGACAATGAGCAGTTCTTC.

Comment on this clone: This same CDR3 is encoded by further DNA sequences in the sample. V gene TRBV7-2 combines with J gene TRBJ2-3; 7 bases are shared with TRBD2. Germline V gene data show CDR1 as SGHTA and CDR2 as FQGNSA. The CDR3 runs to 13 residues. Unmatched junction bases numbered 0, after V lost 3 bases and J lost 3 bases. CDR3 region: CASSFGGTDTQYF. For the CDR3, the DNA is TGTGCCAGCAGCTTCGGGGGGACAGATACGCAGTATTTT.

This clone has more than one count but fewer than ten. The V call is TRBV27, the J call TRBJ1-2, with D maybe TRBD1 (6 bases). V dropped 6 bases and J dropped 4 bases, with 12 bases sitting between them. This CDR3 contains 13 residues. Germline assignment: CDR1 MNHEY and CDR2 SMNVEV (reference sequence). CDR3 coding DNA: TGTGCCAGCAGGAGGGCAGGGGCCTATGGCTACACCTTC. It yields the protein CASRRAGAYGYTF.

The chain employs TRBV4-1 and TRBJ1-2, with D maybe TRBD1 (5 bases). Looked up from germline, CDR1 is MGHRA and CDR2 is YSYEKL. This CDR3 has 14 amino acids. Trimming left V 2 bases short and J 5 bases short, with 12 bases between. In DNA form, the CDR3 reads TGCGCCAGCAGCCAAACCGACAGTTGGTATGGCTACACCTTC. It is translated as CASSQTDSWYGYTF.

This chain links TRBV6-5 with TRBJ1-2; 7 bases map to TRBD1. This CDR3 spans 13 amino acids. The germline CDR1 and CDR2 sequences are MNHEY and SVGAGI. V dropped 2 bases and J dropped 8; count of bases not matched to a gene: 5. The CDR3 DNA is TGTGCCAGCAGTTACCGAACAGGGGAGGGCTACACCTTC. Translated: CASSYRTGEGYTF.

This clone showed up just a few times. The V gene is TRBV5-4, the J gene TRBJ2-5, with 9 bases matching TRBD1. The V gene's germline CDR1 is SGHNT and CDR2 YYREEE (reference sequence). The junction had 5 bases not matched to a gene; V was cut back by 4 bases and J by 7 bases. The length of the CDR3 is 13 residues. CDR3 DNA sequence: TGTGCCAGCAGCAGGACAGGGGACGGGACCCAGTACTTC. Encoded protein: CASSRTGDGTQYF.

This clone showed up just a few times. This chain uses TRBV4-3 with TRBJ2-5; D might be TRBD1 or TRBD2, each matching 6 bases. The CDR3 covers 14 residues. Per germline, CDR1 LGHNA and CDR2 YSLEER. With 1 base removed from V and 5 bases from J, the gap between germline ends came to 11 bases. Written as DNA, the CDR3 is TGCGCCAGCAGCCAAGGGTTAGGGGGGGAGACCCAGTACTTC. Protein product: CASSQGLGGETQYF.

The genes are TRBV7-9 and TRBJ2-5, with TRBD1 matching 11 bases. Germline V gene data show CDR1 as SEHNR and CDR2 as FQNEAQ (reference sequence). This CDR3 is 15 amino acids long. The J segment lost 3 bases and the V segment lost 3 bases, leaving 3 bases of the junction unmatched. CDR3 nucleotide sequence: TGTGCCAGCAGCTTTTGGACAGGGGGCGAAGAGACCCAGTACTTC. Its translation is CASSFWTGGEETQYF.

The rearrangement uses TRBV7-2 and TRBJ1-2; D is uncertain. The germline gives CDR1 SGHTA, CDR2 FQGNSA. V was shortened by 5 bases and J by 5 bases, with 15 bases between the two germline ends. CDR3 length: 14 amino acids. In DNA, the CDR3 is TGTGCCAGCAGCGTCCGAGAGTGGATTTATGGCTACACCTTC. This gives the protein CASSVREWIYGYTF.

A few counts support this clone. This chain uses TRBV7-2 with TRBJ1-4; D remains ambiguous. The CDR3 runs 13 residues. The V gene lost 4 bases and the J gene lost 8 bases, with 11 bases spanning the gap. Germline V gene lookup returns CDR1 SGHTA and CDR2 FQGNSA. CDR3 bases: TGTGCCAGCAGCTGGCGTGATCAGGAAAAACTGTTTTTT. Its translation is CASSWRDQEKLFF.

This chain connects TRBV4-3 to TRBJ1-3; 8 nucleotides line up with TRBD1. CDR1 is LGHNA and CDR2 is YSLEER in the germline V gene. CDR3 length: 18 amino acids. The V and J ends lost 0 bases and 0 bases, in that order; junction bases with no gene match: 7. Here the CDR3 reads CASSQDRPGTGSGNTIYF. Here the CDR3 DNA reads TGCGCCAGCAGCCAAGATAGGCCCGGGACAGGCTCTGGAAACACCATATATTTT.

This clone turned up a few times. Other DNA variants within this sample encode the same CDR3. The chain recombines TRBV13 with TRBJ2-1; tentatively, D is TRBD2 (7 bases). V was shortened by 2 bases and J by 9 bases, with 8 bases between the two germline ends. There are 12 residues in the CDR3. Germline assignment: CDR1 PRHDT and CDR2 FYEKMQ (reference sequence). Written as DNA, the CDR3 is TGTGCCAGCAGCTTAAGGGGGGGTGAGCAGTTCTTC. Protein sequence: CASSLRGGEQFF. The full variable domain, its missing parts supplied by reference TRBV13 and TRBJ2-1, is AAGVIQSPRHLIKEKRETATLKCYPIPRHDTVYWYQQGPGQDPQFLISFYEKMQSDKGSIPDRFSAQQFSDYHSELNMSSLELGDSALYFCASSLRGGEQFFGPGTRLTVL.

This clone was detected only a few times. CDR3 DNA sequence: TGTGCCAGCAGCTTCCAAGAAGAGACCCAGTACTTC. This sequence encodes CASSFQEETQYF. This chain links TRBV7-9 with TRBJ2-5; D unclear. The CDR3 contains 12 residues. V lost 3 bases to trimming and J lost 3 bases, with 5 bases between them. CDR1 and CDR2 from the germline V gene are SEHNR and FQNEAQ (reference sequence).

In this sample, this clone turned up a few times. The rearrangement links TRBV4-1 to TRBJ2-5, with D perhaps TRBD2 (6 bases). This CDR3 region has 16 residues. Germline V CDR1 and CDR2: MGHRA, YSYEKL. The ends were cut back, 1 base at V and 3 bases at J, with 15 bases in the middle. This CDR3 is CASSQARGLTEETQYF. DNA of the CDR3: TGCGCCAGCAGCCAAGCCCGGGGACTTACGGAAGAGACCCAGTACTTC.

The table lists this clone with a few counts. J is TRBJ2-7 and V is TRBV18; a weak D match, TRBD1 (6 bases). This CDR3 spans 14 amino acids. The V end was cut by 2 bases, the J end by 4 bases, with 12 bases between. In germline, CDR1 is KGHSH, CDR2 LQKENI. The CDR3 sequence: CASSPKQGGYEQYF. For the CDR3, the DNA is TGTGCCAGCTCACCAAAACAGGGCGGATACGAGCAGTACTTC.

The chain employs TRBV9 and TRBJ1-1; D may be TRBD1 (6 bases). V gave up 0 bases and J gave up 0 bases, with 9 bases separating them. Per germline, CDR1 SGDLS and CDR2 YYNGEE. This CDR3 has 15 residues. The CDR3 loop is CASSVGGGLNTEAFF. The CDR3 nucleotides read TGTGCCAGCAGCGTAGGAGGGGGTCTGAACACTGAAGCTTTCTTT.